What follows are 15 T cell receptor beta chains derived from one specimen sequenced in a study of blood T cell repertoires in COVID-19. The protocol was immunoSEQ multiplex PCR, while the TCRdb copy is restricted to in-frame clones and leaves out a portion. The profile covers 65,000 to 95,000 clones, with approximately 80% appearing a single time and more than 10% taken by the ten largest. The sequencing sample was made of peripheral blood. These TCRs come from a woman in her thirties or forties with active or convalescent COVID-19.

The J gene is TRBJ2-7, the V gene TRBV18, with a weak D call TRBD2 (5 bases). Germline assignment: CDR1 KGHSH and CDR2 LQKENI. V was clipped by 5 bases and J by 0 bases, with 14 bases between them. The CDR3 is 15 residues long. CDR3 sequence reads: CASSAGPGISYEQYF. The CDR3 DNA reads as TGTGCCAGCTCAGCGGGCCCGGGGATCTCCTACGAGCAGTACTTC.

This clone was observed many times. The V and J genes are TRBV3-1 (or the pseudogene TRBV3-2) and TRBJ2-3; the match to TRBD1 covers 10 bases. There are 18 residues in the CDR3. CDR1 is LGHDT, CDR2 YNNKEL, per germline (reference sequence). Germline trimming cut 4 bases from V and 0 bases from J; bases unmatched to any gene: 10. The CDR3 DNA is TGTGCCAGCAGCCCCCACGGACAGGGGGGATATAGCACAGATACGCAGTATTTT. As protein: CASSPHGQGGYSTDTQYF.

V gene TRBV6-5 combines with J gene TRBJ2-5; D is possibly TRBD2 (6 bases). Germline lookup yields CDR1 MNHEY and CDR2 SVGAGI. This CDR3 has 15 amino acids. V lost 6 bases and J 2 bases, leaving 16 bases between the germline ends. As DNA, the CDR3 is TGTGCCAGCAGCCCAACCGGGACTCCACAAGAGACCCAGTACTTC. It translates to CASSPTGTPQETQYF.

The CDR3 DNA is TGTGCCAGCACCACCCCACATAACCCCCGGAGCCCAGGGCACACCATATATTTT. The encoded protein is CASTTPHNPRSPGHTIYF. The chain has TRBV28 and TRBJ1-3, with a possible D match to TRBD1 (5 bases). Trimming removed 7 bases at V and 8 bases at J, with 30 bases between. Germline CDR1 MDHEN, CDR2 SYDVKM. This CDR3 comprises 18 residues.

The J gene is TRBJ1-5, the V gene TRBV20-1; TRBD1 aligns across 7 bases. V lost 3 bases, J lost 1 base, and 3 bases stayed unmatched. The CDR3 consists of 14 residues. Per the germline V gene, CDR1 is DFQATT and CDR2 is SNEGSKA (reference sequence). The CDR3, as DNA: TGCAGTGCTAGTCAGGGACAGAGCAATCAGCCCCAGCATTTT. It specifies CSASQGQSNQPQHF.

The chain is built from TRBV27 and TRBJ2-2; a possible D gene is TRBD2 (6 bases). From germline, CDR1 is MNHEY and CDR2 SMNVEV (reference sequence). There are 14 residues in the CDR3. V dropped 3 bases and J dropped 6 bases, with 11 bases sitting between them. CDR3: CASSFLGGSGELFF. In nucleotides, the CDR3 is TGTGCCAGCAGTTTTCTCGGGGGTTCCGGGGAGCTGTTTTTT.

A single count supports this clone. The chain is built from TRBV5-1 and TRBJ1-2; TRBD1 might be the D (5 bases). The CDR3 is made up of 14 amino acids. Germline V lookup: CDR1 SGHRS, CDR2 YFSETQ. V gave up 4 bases and J gave up 6 bases, with 16 bases separating them. Here the CDR3 DNA reads TGCGCCAGCAGCCCTGACCTGACAGTTGATGGCTACACCTTC. Translated: CASSPDLTVDGYTF.

The table lists this clone with a few counts. The chain is built from TRBV2 and TRBJ1-1; 9 nucleotides match TRBD1. Unmatched junction bases numbered 7, after V lost 9 bases and J lost 2 bases. CDR3 length equals 14 residues. CDR1 and CDR2 from the germline V gene are SNHLY and FYNNEI. CDR3 region: CARESDRGNTEAFF. The CDR3 DNA follows: TGTGCCAGGGAATCGGACAGGGGAAACACTGAAGCTTTCTTT.

About this clone: Other DNA sequences within the sample encode an identical CDR3. The chain employs TRBV7-8 and TRBJ2-2; a weak D match, TRBD1 (5 bases). With 2 bases removed from V and 4 bases from J, the gap between germline ends came to 8 bases. The CDR3 extends over 14 amino acids. Germline lookup yields CDR1 SGHVS and CDR2 FQNEAQ. CDR3 sequence: CASSLSRGTGELFF. CDR3 nucleotide sequence: TGTGCCAGCAGCTTATCTAGGGGCACCGGGGAGCTGTTTTTT.

This chain joins TRBV12-3 or TRBV12-4 and TRBJ1-2, with a weak D call TRBD1 (6 bases). Deletions cut 4 bases from V and 3 bases from J, with 6 bases between. The CDR3 is 12 amino acids. CDR3 sequence reads: CASSSGDYGYTF. The CDR3 region has the DNA TGTGCCAGCAGTTCAGGGGACTATGGCTACACCTTC.

The gene calls are TRBV19 and TRBJ2-2; 10 bases line up with TRBD2. V dropped 10 bases and J dropped 3; count of bases not matched to a gene: 8. The germline CDR1 and CDR2 sequences are LNHDA and SQIVND (reference sequence). This CDR3 is 15 amino acids long. This chain's CDR3 is CATSGGALDTGELFF. The CDR3 DNA is TGTGCCACCAGCGGGGGGGCCTTGGACACCGGGGAGCTGTTTTTT.

The rearrangement links TRBV10-3 to TRBJ2-2; D gene unclear. Germline lookup yields CDR1 ENHRY and CDR2 SYGVKD. The V end was cut by 10 bases, the J end by 4 bases, with 16 bases between. This CDR3 has 14 residues. CDR3 sequence (DNA): TGTGCCACCAGAAAGATTACAAGCACCGGGGAGCTGTTTTTT. Translation gives CATRKITSTGELFF.

This sequence joins TRBV24-1 and TRBJ2-5; D might be TRBD2 (6 bases). Deletions cut 2 bases from V and 5 bases from J, with 11 bases between. The germline CDR1 and CDR2 sequences are KGHDR and SFDVKD. CDR3 length: 14 amino acids. CDR3 region: CATSDSGGVETQYF. The CDR3, as DNA: TGTGCCACCAGTGATTCCGGGGGTGTGGAGACCCAGTACTTC.

The rearrangement links TRBV18 to TRBJ2-5; TRBD2 aligns across 13 bases. The CDR3 is 16 residues long. The germline V gene has CDR1 KGHSH and CDR2 LQKENI. J lost 4 bases, V lost 6 bases, and 8 bases had no gene match. The CDR3, as DNA: TGTGCCAGCTCGCGCGGACTAGCGGGAGCAATAGAGACCCAGTACTTC. It specifies CASSRGLAGAIETQYF.

This clone came up a few times. The chain has TRBV2 and TRBJ1-6; 7 bases match TRBD1. Germline CDR1 and CDR2: SNHLY and FYNNEI. This CDR3 is 14 amino acids long. The ends lost 6 bases at V and 11 bases at J; junction bases unmatched: 10. Here the CDR3 reads CASRIQEGGPPLHF. In DNA form, the CDR3 reads TGTGCCAGCAGGATCCAGGAAGGGGGCCCACCCCTCCACTTT.